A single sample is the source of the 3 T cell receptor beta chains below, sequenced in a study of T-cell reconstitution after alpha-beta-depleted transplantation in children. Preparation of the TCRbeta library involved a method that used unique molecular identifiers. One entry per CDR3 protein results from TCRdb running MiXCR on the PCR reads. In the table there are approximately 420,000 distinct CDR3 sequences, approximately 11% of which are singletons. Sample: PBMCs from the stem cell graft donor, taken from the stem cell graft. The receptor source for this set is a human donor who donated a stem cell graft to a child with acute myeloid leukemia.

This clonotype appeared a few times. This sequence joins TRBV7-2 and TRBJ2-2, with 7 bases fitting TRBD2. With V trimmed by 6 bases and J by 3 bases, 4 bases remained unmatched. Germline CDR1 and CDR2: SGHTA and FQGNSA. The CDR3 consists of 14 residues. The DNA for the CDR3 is TGTGCCAGCAGGCGGGGGAGTTACACCGGGGAGCTGTTTTTT. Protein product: CASRRGSYTGELFF.

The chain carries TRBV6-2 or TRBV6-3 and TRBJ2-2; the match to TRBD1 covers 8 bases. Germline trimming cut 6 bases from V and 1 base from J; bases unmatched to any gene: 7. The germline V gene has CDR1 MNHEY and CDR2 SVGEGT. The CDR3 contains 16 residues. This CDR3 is CASRELGQGNTGELFF. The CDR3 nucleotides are TGTGCCAGCAGGGAGCTAGGACAGGGGAACACCGGGGAGCTGTTTTTT.

CDR3 DNA sequence: TGTGCCAGCGCGGGACGGGGGGACGCGAACACTGAAGCTTTCTTT. Translated, it gives CASAGRGDANTEAFF. The gene calls are TRBV12-3 or TRBV12-4 and TRBJ1-1, with D perhaps matching TRBD1 (5 bases). V dropped 8 bases and J dropped 1 base, with 17 bases sitting between them. The CDR3 has 15 residues.